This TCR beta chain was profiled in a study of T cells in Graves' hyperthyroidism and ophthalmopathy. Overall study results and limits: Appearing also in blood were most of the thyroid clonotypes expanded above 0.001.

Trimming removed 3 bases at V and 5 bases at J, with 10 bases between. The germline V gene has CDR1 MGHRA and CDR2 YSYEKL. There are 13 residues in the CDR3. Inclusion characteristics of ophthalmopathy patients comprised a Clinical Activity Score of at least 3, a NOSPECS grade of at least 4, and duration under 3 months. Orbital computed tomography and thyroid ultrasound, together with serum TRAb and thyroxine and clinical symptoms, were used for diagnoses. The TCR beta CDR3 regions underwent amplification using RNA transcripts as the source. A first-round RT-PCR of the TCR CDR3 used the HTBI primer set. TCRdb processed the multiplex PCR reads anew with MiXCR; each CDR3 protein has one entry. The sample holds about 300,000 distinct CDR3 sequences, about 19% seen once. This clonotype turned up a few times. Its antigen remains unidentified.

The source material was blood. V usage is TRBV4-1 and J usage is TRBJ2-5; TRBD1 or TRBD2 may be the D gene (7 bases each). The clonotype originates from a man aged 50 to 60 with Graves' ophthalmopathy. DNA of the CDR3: TGCGCCAGCAGCCAGCAGGGGGGGGAGACCCAGTACTTC. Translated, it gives CASSQQGGETQYF.